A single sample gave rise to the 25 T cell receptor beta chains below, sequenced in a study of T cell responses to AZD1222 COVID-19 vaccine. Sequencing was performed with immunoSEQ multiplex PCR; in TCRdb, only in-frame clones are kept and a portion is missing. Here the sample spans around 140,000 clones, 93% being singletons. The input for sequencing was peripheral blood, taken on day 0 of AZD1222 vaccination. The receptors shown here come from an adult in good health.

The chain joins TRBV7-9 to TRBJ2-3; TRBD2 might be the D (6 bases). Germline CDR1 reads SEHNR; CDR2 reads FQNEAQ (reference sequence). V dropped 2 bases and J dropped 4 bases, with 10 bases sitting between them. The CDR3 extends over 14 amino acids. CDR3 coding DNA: TGTGCCAGCAGCTTAACGACTAGTCCAGATACGCAGTATTTT. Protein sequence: CASSLTTSPDTQYF.

The CDR3 spells CASSLEGRLNEKLFF. For the CDR3, the DNA is TGTGCCAGCAGCTTGGAGGGACGGCTTAATGAAAAACTGTTTTTT. The V call is TRBV5-6, the J call TRBJ1-4, with D perhaps matching TRBD1 (5 bases). CDR3 size: 15 residues. The germline V gene encodes CDR1 SGHDT and CDR2 YYEEEE. V was trimmed by 0 bases and J by 4 bases, leaving 10 bases between them.

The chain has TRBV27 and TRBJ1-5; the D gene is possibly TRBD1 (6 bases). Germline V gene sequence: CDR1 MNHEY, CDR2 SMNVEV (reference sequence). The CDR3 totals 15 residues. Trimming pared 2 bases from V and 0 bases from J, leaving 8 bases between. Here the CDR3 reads CASSLDRYSNQPQHF. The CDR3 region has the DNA TGTGCCAGCAGTTTAGACAGGTATAGCAATCAGCCCCAGCATTTT.

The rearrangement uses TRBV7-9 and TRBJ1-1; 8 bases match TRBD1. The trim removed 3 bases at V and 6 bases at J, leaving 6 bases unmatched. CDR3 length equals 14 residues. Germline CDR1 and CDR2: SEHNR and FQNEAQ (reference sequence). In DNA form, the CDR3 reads TGTGCCAGCAGCTTCCAGGGGGCGATCCCTGAAGCTTTCTTT. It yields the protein CASSFQGAIPEAFF. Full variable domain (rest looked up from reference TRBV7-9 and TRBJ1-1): DTGVSQNPRHKITKRGQNVTFRCDPISEHNRLYWYRQTLGQGPEFLTYFQNEAQLEKSRLLSDRFSAERPKGSFSTLEIQRTEQGDSAMYLCASSFQGAIPEAFFGQGTRLTVV.

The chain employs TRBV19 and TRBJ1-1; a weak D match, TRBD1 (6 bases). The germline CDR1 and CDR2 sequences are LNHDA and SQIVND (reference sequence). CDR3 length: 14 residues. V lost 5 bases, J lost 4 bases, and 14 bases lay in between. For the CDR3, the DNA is TGTGCCAGTAGTTTCCCCGGGACACTCACTGAAGCTTTCTTT. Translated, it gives CASSFPGTLTEAFF.

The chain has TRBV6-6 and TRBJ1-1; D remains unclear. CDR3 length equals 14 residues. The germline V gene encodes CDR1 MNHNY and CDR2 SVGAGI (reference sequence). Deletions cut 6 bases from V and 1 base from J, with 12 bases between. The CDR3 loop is CASSLPPTNTEAFF. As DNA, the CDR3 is TGTGCCAGCAGCCTCCCGCCGACGAACACTGAAGCTTTCTTT.

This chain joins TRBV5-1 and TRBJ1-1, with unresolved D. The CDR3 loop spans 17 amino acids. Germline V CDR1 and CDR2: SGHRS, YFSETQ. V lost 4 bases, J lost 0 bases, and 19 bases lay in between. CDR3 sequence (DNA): TGCGCCAGCAGCCAAACCGTCCCGATTAATATGAACACTGAAGCTTTCTTT. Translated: CASSQTVPINMNTEAFF.

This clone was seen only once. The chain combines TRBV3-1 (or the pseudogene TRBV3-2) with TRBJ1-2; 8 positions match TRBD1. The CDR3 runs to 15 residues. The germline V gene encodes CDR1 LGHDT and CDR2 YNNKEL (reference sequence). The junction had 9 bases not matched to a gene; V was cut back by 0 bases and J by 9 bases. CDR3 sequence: CASSQDTAGGKSYTF. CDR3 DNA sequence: TGTGCCAGCAGCCAAGATACAGCAGGGGGCAAGAGCTACACCTTC.

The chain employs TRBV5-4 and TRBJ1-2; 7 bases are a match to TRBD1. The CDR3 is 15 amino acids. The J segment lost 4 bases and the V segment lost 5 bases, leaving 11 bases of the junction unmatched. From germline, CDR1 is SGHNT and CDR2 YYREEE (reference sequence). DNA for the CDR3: TGTGCCAGCAGTCCCGACAGGGTAGGCGGCTATGGCTACACCTTC. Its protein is CASSPDRVGGYGYTF.

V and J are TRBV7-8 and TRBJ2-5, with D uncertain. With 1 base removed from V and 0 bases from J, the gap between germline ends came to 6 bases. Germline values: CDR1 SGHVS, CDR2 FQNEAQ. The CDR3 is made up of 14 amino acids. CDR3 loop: CASSLDRYQETQYF. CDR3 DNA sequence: TGTGCCAGCAGCTTAGATCGCTACCAAGAGACCCAGTACTTC.

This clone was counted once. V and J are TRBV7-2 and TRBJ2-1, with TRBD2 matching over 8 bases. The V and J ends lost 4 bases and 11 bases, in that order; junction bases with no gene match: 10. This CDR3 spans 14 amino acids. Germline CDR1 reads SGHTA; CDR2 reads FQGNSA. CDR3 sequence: CASSSGGGRIKQFF. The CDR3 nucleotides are TGTGCCAGCAGCTCGGGCGGCGGGAGGATCAAGCAGTTCTTC.

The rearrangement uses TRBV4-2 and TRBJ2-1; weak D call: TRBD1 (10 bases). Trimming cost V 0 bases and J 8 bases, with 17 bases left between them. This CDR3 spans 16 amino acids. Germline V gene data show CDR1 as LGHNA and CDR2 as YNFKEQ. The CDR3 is CASSQEASGTGDEQFF. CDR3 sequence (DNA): TGTGCCAGCAGCCAAGAGGCTAGCGGGACAGGGGATGAGCAGTTCTTC.

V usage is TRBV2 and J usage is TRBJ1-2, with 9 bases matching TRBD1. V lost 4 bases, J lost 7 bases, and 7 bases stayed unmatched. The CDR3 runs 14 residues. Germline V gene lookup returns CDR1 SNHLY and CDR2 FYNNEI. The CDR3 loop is CASSVRQGGIGYTF. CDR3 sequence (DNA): TGTGCCAGCAGTGTTCGACAGGGGGGTATTGGCTACACCTTC.

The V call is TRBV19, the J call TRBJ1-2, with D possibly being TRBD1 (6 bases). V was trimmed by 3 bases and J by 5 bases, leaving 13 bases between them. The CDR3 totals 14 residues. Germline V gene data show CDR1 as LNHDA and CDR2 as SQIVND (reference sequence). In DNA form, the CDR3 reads TGTGCCAGTAGTATTAGCGACGGACAGTATGGCTACACCTTC. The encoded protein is CASSISDGQYGYTF. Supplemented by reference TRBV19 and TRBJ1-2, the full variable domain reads DGGITQSPKYLFRKEGQNVTLSCEQNLNHDAMYWYRQDPGQGLRLIYYSQIVNDFQKGDIAEGYSVSREKKESFPLTVTSAQKNPTAFYLCASSISDGQYGYTFGSGTRLTVV.

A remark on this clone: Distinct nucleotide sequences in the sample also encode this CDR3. CDR3 in amino acids: CASSLGSTDTQYF. CDR3 DNA sequence: TGTGCCAGCAGCTTAGGGAGTACAGATACGCAGTATTTT. This chain joins TRBV7-9 and TRBJ2-3; D is ambiguous. The germline CDR1 and CDR2 sequences are SEHNR and FQNEAQ (reference sequence). The CDR3 is 13 residues long. V gave up 1 base and J gave up 3 bases, with 5 bases separating them.

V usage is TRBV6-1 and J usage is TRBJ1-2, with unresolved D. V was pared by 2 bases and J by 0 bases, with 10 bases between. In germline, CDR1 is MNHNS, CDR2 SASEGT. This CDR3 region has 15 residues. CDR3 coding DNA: TGTGCCAGCAGTGAACAAGGGTGGTCTAACTATGGCTACACCTTC. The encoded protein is CASSEQGWSNYGYTF.

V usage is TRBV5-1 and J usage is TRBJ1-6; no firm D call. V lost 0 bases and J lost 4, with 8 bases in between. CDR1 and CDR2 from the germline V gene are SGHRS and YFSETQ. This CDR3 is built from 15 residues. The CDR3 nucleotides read TGCGCCAGCAGCTTGGAGTCATCATATAATTCACCCCTCCACTTT. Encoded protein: CASSLESSYNSPLHF.

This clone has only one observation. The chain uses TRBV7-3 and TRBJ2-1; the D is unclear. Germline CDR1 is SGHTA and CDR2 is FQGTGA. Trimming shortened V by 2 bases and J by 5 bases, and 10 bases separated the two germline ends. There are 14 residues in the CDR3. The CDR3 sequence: CASSLGVKDNEQFF. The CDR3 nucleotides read TGTGCCAGCAGCTTAGGGGTGAAGGACAATGAGCAGTTCTTC.

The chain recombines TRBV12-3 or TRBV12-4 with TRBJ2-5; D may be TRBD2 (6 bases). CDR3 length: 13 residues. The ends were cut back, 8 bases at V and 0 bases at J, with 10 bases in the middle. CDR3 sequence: CASGWDYQETQYF. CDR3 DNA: TGTGCCAGCGGCTGGGACTACCAAGAGACCCAGTACTTC.

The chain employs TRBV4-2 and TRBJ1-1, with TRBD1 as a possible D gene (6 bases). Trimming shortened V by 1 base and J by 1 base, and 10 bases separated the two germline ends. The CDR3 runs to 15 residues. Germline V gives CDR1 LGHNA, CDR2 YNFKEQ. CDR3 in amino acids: CASSQVLTGNTEAFF. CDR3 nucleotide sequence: TGTGCCAGCAGCCAAGTCCTGACAGGGAACACTGAAGCTTTCTTT.

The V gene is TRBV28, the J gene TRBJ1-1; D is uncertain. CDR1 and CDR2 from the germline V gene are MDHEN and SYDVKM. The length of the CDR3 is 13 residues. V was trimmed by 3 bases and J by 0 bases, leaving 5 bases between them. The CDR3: CASSLALNTEAFF. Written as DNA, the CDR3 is TGTGCCAGCAGTTTGGCGTTGAACACTGAAGCTTTCTTT.

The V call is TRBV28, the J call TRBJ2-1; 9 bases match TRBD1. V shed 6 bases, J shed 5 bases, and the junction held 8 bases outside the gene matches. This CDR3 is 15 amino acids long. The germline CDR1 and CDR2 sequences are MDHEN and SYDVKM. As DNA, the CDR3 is TGTGCCAGCAGCATGGACAGGGGAGGTAACAATGAGCAGTTCTTC. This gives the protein CASSMDRGGNNEQFF.

CDR3 loop: CASRHRNTEAFF. The CDR3 DNA reads as TGTGCCAGCCGACATCGGAACACTGAAGCTTTCTTT. The chain uses TRBV28 and TRBJ1-1; D is undetermined. Germline loops: CDR1 MDHEN, CDR2 SYDVKM. V gave up 8 bases and J gave up 1 base, with 8 bases separating them. The CDR3 length is 12 residues.

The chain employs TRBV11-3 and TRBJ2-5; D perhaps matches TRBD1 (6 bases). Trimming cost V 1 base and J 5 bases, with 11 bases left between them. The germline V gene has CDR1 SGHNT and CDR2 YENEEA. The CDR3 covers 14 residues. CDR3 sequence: CASSLVAGDETQYF. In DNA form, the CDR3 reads TGTGCCAGCAGCTTAGTGGCAGGGGATGAGACCCAGTACTTC.

The CDR3 sequence is CASSFRAGGYEQYF. The DNA of the CDR3 is TGCGCCAGCAGCTTCAGAGCGGGAGGTTACGAGCAGTACTTC. V usage is TRBV5-1 and J usage is TRBJ2-7; 9 bases are shared with TRBD2. V gave up 2 bases and J gave up 4 bases; unmatched junction bases: 4. There are 14 residues in the CDR3. In germline, CDR1 is SGHRS, CDR2 YFSETQ. The entire variable domain, with the rest obtained from reference TRBV5-1 and TRBJ2-7, is as follows: KAGVTQTPRYLIKTRGQQVTLSCSPISGHRSVSWYQQTPGQGLQFLFEYFSETQRNKGNFPGRFSGRQFSNSRSEMNVSTLELGDSALYLCASSFRAGGYEQYFGPGTRLTVT.